This record covers a single TCR beta chain. This record belongs to a study of blood T cells in healthy people across ages. This CDR3 is built from 11 residues. V dropped 7 bases and J dropped 7 bases, with 10 bases sitting between them. Primers used in a second PCR of roughly 6 to 11 cycles were a sample-barcoded 5' primer and a J-beta primer mix. Every cDNA molecule bore a tag from a template-switch adaptor containing 12 random nucleotides. One entry per CDR3 protein, called by TCRdb with MiXCR from the 5' RACE reads. The sample yields some 1,000,000 distinct CDR3 sequences, roughly a quarter seen once. The same specimen was also included in a second study, on T cells of mothers and their children.

This TCR derives from a girl aged 2-10 years in good health. V and J are TRBV12-3 or TRBV12-4 and TRBJ1-2; no clear D. Sequencing was done on a sample of blood. The CDR3 nucleotides read TGTGCCAGCACAAGGGCGGGTGGCTACACCTTC. Its protein product is CASTRAGGYTF.